These 13 T cell receptor beta chains were all obtained from the same sample, sequenced in a study of cytomegalovirus exposure and HLA in healthy donors. The method was immunoSEQ multiplex PCR; TCRdb's version includes in-frame clones alone and lacks a portion of them. The table shows about 110,000 clones, with about 85% occurring only once. The sequencing sample was made of PBMCs. These receptors all come from a woman aged 18-35 years in good health and CMV-seronegative.

J is TRBJ2-7 and V is TRBV2; 9 positions match TRBD1. The CDR3 totals 14 residues. Germline-derived CDR1 and CDR2 are SNHLY and FYNNEI. With V trimmed by 2 bases and J by 5 bases, 4 bases remained unmatched. CDR3 residues: CASSEWDRADEQYF. The CDR3 DNA follows: TGTGCCAGCAGTGAATGGGACAGGGCAGACGAGCAGTACTTC.

This chain's CDR3 is CASSFGLNTGELFF. CDR3 nucleotides: TGTGCCAGCAGCTTTGGACTGAACACCGGGGAGCTGTTTTTT. The rearrangement links TRBV5-6 to TRBJ2-2, with a possible D match to TRBD2 (5 bases). V lost 2 bases and J lost 1, with 6 bases in between. The CDR3 contains 14 residues. In germline, CDR1 is SGHDT, CDR2 YYEEEE.

The genes are TRBV7-6 and TRBJ2-2, with 10 nucleotides matching TRBD2. This CDR3 comprises 14 residues. Germline CDR1 reads SGHVS; CDR2 reads FNYEAQ. V shed 5 bases and J 7 bases; nucleotides not matched to a gene: 4. CDR3 protein: CASSRWTSGGELFF. The CDR3 DNA sequence: TGTGCCAGCAGCCGGTGGACTAGCGGCGGGGAGCTGTTTTTT. The variable domain in full, with the rest retrieved from reference TRBV7-6 and TRBJ2-2, is GAGVSQSPRYKVTKRGQDVALRCDPISGHVSLYWYRQALGQGPEFLTYFNYEAQQDKSGLPNDRFSAERPEGSISTLTIQRTEQRDSAMYRCASSRWTSGGELFFGEGSRLTVL.

This clone showed up just once. The V gene is TRBV30, the J gene TRBJ1-2; the D gene is possibly TRBD1 (5 bases). CDR1 is GTSNPN, CDR2 SVGIG, per germline (reference sequence). The V gene lost 0 bases and the J gene lost 14 bases, with 19 bases spanning the gap. There are 13 residues in the CDR3. CDR3 residues: CAWSVRGGTAETF. In DNA form, the CDR3 reads TGTGCCTGGAGTGTAAGGGGAGGGACGGCCGAAACCTTC.

The chain uses TRBV27 and TRBJ2-1; 8 bases match TRBD1. Looked up from germline, CDR1 is MNHEY and CDR2 is SMNVEV (reference sequence). The length of the CDR3 is 13 residues. Trimming cost V 6 bases and J 8 bases; bases outside gene matches: 6. CDR3: CASSRTGWDEQFF. The CDR3 DNA sequence: TGTGCCAGCAGCCGGACAGGGTGGGATGAGCAGTTCTTC.

The chain joins TRBV28 to TRBJ1-1; D gene ambiguous. This CDR3 region has 14 residues. V was trimmed by 4 bases and J by 0 bases, leaving 9 bases between them. Germline V CDR1 and CDR2: MDHEN, SYDVKM. The CDR3 reads CASSSRDMNTEAFF. The CDR3, as DNA: TGTGCCAGCAGTTCCCGAGATATGAACACTGAAGCTTTCTTT.

V and J are TRBV4-1 and TRBJ1-3; 9 bases fit TRBD1. This CDR3 is 17 amino acids long. Per the germline V gene, CDR1 is MGHRA and CDR2 is YSYEKL. The trim removed 2 bases at V and 1 base at J, leaving 6 bases unmatched. This CDR3 reads CASSQPSGTGSGNTIYF. The CDR3 DNA reads TGCGCCAGCAGCCAACCCTCCGGGACAGGGTCTGGAAACACCATATATTTT.

The rearrangement uses TRBV9 and TRBJ1-2, with D maybe TRBD1 (5 bases). Germline V gene data show CDR1 as SGDLS and CDR2 as YYNGEE. Trimming took 6 bases from V and 6 from J, leaving 15 bases between them. The CDR3 is made up of 13 amino acids. CDR3 sequence reads: CASTQGGKDGYTF. CDR3 in DNA: TGTGCCAGCACGCAGGGAGGGAAAGATGGCTACACCTTC.

This clone was seen a single time. This chain uses TRBV9 with TRBJ2-1, with 8 nucleotides matching TRBD1. Per the germline V gene, CDR1 is SGDLS and CDR2 is YYNGEE. The CDR3 loop spans 13 amino acids. Unmatched junction bases numbered 0, after V lost 5 bases and J lost 2 bases. The CDR3 DNA follows: TGTGCCAGCAGGGACAGGGCCTACAATGAGCAGTTCTTC. It encodes CASRDRAYNEQFF.

V is TRBV28 and J is TRBJ1-2; 11 nucleotides line up with TRBD1. The junction had 11 bases not matched to a gene; V was cut back by 8 bases and J by 6 bases. The CDR3 totals 15 residues. Germline values: CDR1 MDHEN, CDR2 SYDVKM. The DNA for the CDR3 is TGTGCCAGCGTGGACAGGGGGCGGGGTGTCCATGGCTACACCTTC. Protein product: CASVDRGRGVHGYTF.

This clone came up once. The chain is built from TRBV28 and TRBJ2-2, with a weak D call TRBD1 (5 bases). CDR1 is MDHEN and CDR2 is SYDVKM in the germline V gene. This CDR3 is built from 17 residues. V was trimmed by 1 base and J by 1 base, leaving 13 bases between them. This CDR3 reads CASSLSTLGRNTGELFF. CDR3 nucleotides: TGTGCCAGCAGTTTATCCACGTTGGGGCGGAACACCGGGGAGCTGTTTTTT. The full variable domain, its missing parts supplied by reference TRBV28 and TRBJ2-2, is DVKVTQSSRYLVKRTGEKVFLECVQDMDHENMFWYRQDPGLGLRLIYFSYDVKMKEKGDIPEGYSVSREKKERFSLILESASTNQTSMYLCASSLSTLGRNTGELFFGEGSRLTVL.

This rearrangement joins TRBV6-5 to TRBJ2-1, with TRBD2 matching over 7 bases. V lost 7 bases, J lost 7 bases, and 13 bases stayed unmatched. Germline V gene lookup returns CDR1 MNHEY and CDR2 SVGAGI. This CDR3 comprises 15 residues. In DNA, the CDR3 is TGTGCCAGCACCCCCATCGGGGAGGGGTTAAATGAGCAGTTCTTC. Translating gives CASTPIGEGLNEQFF.

The chain combines TRBV6-1 with TRBJ1-1; 9 bases fit TRBD1. The CDR3 is 18 amino acids. V lost 1 base and J lost 7; bases outside the gene matches: 16. Looked up from germline, CDR1 is MNHNS and CDR2 is SASEGT. The CDR3: CASSEEADRGLALNEAFF. Written as DNA, the CDR3 is TGTGCCAGCAGTGAAGAAGCCGACAGGGGGTTGGCCTTGAATGAAGCTTTCTTT.